A single sample is the source of the 8 T cell receptor beta chains below, sequenced in a study of tumor-infiltrating lymphocytes in primary liver carcinoma. A constant-region primer primed TCR beta cDNA synthesis from 400 to 600 ng of total RNA. For TCR beta, libraries were produced by three nested multiplex PCR rounds using slightly modified ARM-PCR. Running 9 to 11 cycles apiece, the first two PCR rounds relied on TRBV1-TRBV30 forward primers together with a C-beta reverse primer. MiXCR was run by TCRdb on the multiplex PCR reads, yielding one entry per CDR3 protein. Of 150,000 to 200,000 distinct CDR3 sequences listed, less than 70% were seen once; the top ten hold under 7.5%. Germline DNA was also extracted, while the blood RNA originated from unsorted whole blood. Sequencing was performed on peripheral blood. These receptors were taken from a woman aged 55-70 years with primary liver carcinoma and hepatitis B virus infection.

Note on this clonotype: No conserved phenylalanine or tryptophan is present at the end of the CDR3, so a read error is the likely explanation. This chain connects TRBV11-2 to TRBJ2-7; TRBD2 aligns across 8 bases. V lost 7 bases to trimming and J lost 3 bases; unmatched junction nucleotides: 14. The CDR3 has 16 residues. The germline gives CDR1 SGHAT, CDR2 FQNNGV. For the CDR3, the DNA is TGTGCCAGCAACTTTCAGGACGGGAGGGCCTTCTACGAGCAGTACTTA. This codes for CASNFQDGRAFYEQYL.

To note about this clonotype: At one boundary the junction diverges from the germline segment, which might be a read error. This chain joins TRBV6-5 and TRBJ2-7, with 10 bases that match TRBD1. This CDR3 region has 17 residues. CDR1 MNHEY and CDR2 SVGAGI come from the germline V gene. The CDR3 here is CASGYSAAGTGVDEQYF. CDR3 nucleotide sequence: TGTGCCAGCGGTTACTCAGCTGCCGGGACAGGGGTAGACGAGCAGTACTTC.

V usage is TRBV12-3 or TRBV12-4 and J usage is TRBJ1-5, with 7 bases matching TRBD1. This CDR3 is built from 16 residues. V dropped 8 bases and J dropped 2; count of bases not matched to a gene: 12. CDR3 DNA sequence: TGTGCCAGCTGTCGGGACAGAGGACCGGGCAATCAGCCCCAGCATTTT. Protein product: CASCRDRGPGNQPQHF.

Worth noting for this clonotype: Without the conserved terminal phenylalanine or tryptophan, this CDR3 likely stems from a read error. The V and J genes are TRBV6-1 and TRBJ2-7, with D perhaps matching TRBD1 (6 bases). V shed 9 bases and J shed 4 bases, with 19 bases lying between them. CDR1 and CDR2 (germline): MNHNS, SASEGT. The CDR3 consists of 14 residues. The DNA of the CDR3 is TGTGCCAGTGCCCCGGCACAGGGACCGTACGAGCAGTACTAC. The encoded protein is CASAPAQGPYEQYY.

A note on this clonotype: A read error is possible here, since a much larger clone lies one base away. V is TRBV6-1 and J is TRBJ1-2, with 7 bases aligning to TRBD1. There are 13 residues in the CDR3. Per germline, CDR1 MNHNS and CDR2 SASEGT. The CDR3 protein is CASRTGTNYGHTF. The CDR3 DNA follows: TGTGCCAGCAGGACAGGGACAAACTATGGCCACACCTTC.

As to this clonotype: Since no conserved phenylalanine or tryptophan closes the CDR3, a read error is the likely cause. The J gene is TRBJ2-1, the V gene TRBV6-5; D uncertain. The length of the CDR3 is 11 residues. Germline V gives CDR1 MNHEY, CDR2 SVGAGI. CDR3 DNA: TGTGCCAGCAGGATGTACAGTGAGCAGTTCCTC. This gives the protein CASRMYSEQFL.

This clonotype has only a few counts. V gene TRBV12-3 or TRBV12-4 combines with J gene TRBJ2-1; TRBD2 aligns across 9 bases. Trimming cost V 5 bases and J 5 bases; bases outside gene matches: 16. The CDR3 totals 18 residues. CDR3 DNA sequence: TGTGCCAGCAGTCCCATTCCCCTCTCCGCGGGAGGGGACAATGAGCAGTTCTTC. Protein sequence: CASSPIPLSAGGDNEQFF.

The chain uses TRBV23-1 and TRBJ2-2; TRBD2 is a possible D gene (5 bases). TRBV23-1 falls under the ORF class, with uncertain function. V dropped 0 bases and J dropped 7 bases, with 9 bases sitting between them. The CDR3 totals 14 residues. The CDR3 reads CASSQSGSNGELFF. DNA for the CDR3: TGCGCCAGCAGTCAATCGGGGAGCAACGGGGAGCTGTTTTTT.